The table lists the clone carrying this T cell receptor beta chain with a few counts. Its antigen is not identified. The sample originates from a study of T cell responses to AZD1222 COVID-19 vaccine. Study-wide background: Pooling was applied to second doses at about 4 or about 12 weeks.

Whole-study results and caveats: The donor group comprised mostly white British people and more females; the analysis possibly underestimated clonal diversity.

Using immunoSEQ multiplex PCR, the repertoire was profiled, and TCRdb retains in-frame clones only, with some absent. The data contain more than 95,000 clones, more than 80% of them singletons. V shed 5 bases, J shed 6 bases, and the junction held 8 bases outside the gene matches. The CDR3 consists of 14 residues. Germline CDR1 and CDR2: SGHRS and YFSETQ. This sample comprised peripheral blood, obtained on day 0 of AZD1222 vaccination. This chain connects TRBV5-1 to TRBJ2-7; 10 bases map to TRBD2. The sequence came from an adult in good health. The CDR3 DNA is TGCGCCAGCAGTTCTCAGACTAGCGGGCTCGAGCAGTACTTC. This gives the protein CASSSQTSGLEQYF.